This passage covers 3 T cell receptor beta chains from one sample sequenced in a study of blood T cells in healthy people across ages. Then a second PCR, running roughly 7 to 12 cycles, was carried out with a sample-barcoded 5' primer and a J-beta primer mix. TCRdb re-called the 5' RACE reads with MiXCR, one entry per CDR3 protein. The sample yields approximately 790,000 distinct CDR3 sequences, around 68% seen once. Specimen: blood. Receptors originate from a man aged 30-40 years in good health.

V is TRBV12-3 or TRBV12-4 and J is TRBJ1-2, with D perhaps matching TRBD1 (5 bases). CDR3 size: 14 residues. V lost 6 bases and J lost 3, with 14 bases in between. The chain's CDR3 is CASSQGTVHYGYTF. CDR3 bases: TGTGCCAGCAGCCAAGGGACGGTTCACTATGGCTACACCTTC.

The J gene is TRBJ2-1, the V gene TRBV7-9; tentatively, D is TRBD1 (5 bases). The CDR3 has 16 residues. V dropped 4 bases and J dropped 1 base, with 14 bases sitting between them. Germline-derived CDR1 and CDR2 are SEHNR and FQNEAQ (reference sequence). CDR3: CASSSTGTSSYNEQFF. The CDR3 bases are TGTGCCAGCAGCTCTACAGGCACTTCTTCCTACAATGAGCAGTTCTTC. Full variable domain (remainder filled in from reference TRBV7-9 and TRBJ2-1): DTGVSQNPRHKITKRGQNVTFRCDPISEHNRLYWYRQTLGQGPEFLTYFQNEAQLEKSRLLSDRFSAERPKGSFSTLEIQRTEQGDSAMYLCASSSTGTSSYNEQFFGPGTRLTVL.

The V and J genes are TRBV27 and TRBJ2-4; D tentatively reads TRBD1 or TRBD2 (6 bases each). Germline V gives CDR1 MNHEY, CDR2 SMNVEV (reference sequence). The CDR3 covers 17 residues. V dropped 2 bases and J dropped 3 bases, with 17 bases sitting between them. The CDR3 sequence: CASSLPRTEGGKNIQYF. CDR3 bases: TGTGCCAGCAGTTTACCAAGAACCGAGGGGGGCAAAAACATTCAGTACTTC.